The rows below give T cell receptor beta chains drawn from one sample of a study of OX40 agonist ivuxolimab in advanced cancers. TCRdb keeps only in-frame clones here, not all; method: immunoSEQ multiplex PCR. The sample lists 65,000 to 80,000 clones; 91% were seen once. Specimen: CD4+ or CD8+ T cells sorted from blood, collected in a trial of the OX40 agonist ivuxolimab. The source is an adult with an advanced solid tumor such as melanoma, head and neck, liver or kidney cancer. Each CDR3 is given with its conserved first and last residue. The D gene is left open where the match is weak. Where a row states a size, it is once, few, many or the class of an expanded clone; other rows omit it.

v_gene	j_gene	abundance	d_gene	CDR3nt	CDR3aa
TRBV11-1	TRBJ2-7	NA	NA	TGTGCCAGCAGCTCTACGGGACTTAGCTACGAGCAGTACTTC	CASSSTGLSYEQYF
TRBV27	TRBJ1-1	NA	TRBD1	TGTGCCAGCAGCCCGGGACAGGGGGCAGACACTGAAGCTTTCTTT	CASSPGQGADTEAFF
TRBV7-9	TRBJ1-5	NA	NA	TGTGCCAGCAGCTTGGGGGGCGGGGGCAATCAGCCCCAGCATTTT	CASSLGGGGNQPQHF
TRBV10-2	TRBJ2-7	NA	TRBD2	TGCGCCAGCAGCCTGACTAGCGGGGTTAGCTCCTACGAGCAGTACTTC	CASSLTSGVSSYEQYF
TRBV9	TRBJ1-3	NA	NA	TGTGCCAGCAGCGCGCTAGATGGAAACACCATATATTTT	CASSALDGNTIYF
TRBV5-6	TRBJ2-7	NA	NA	TGTGCCAGCAGCTGGGAGTACGAGCAGTACTTC	CASSWEYEQYF
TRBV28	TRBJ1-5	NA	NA	TGTGCCAGCAGTTTTCGGCCAGTCAATCAGCCCCAGCATTTT	CASSFRPVNQPQHF
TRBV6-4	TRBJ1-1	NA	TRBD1	TGTGCCAGCAGTGAAATGAACAGGGGGCCAGCTTTCTTT	CASSEMNRGPAFF
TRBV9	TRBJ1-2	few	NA	TGTGCCAGCAGCTCAGCCGATTCCTACACCTTC	CASSSADSYTF
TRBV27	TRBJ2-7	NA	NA	TGTGCCAGCAGTTTATCGATAGGCTCCTACGAGCAGTACTTC	CASSLSIGSYEQYF
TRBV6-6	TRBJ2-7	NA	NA	TGTGCCAGCAGTTACTCGACGTCCTCTCAGTACGAGCAGTACTTC	CASSYSTSSQYEQYF
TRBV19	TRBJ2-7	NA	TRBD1	TGTGCCAGTAGTCCTGGGACAGGGGTTTACGAGCAGTACTTC	CASSPGTGVYEQYF
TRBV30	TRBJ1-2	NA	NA	TGTGCCTGGAGTGCGATCTATGGCTACACCTTC	CAWSAIYGYTF
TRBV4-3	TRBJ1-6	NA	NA	TGCGCCAGCAGCCAAGATCGGAATTATTCACCCCTCCACTTT	CASSQDRNYSPLHF
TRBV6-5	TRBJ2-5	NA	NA	TGTGCCAGCAGTTACTCGAAACGGACAGAAGAGACCCAGTACTTC	CASSYSKRTEETQYF
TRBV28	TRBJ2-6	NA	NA	TGTGCCAGCAAGGGCGTCCTGACTTTC	CASKGVLTF
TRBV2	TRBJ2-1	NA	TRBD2	TGTGCCAGCAGCAACGAGCGGGAGACGACCTACAATGAGCAGTTCTTC	CASSNERETTYNEQFF
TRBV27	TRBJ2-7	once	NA	TGTGCCAGCAGTCTGACAGGTCTCGGCTCCTACGAGCAGTACTTC	CASSLTGLGSYEQYF
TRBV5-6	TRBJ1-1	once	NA	TGTGCCAGCAGCCCAAGCACGGGTACTGAAGCTTTCTTT	CASSPSTGTEAFF
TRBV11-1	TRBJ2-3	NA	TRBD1	TGTGCCAGCAGCTTGGGACAGGACACAGATACGCAGTATTTT	CASSLGQDTDTQYF
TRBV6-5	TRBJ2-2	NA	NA	TGTGCCAGCAGTTACTCGTTGTGGAGGCCCGGGGAGCTGTTTTTT	CASSYSLWRPGELFF
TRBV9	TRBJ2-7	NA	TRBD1	TGTGCCAGCAGCCAGGGACAGGGGGTGACCTACGAGCAGTACTTC	CASSQGQGVTYEQYF
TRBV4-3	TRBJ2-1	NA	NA	TGCGCCAGCAGCCAAGATCGCGGGAAGGTTCGTTACAATGAGCAGTTCTTC	CASSQDRGKVRYNEQFF
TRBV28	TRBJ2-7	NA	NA	TGTGCCAGCACTCCGCCGGGTTACTCCTACGAGCAGTACTTC	CASTPPGYSYEQYF
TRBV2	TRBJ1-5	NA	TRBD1	TGTGCCAGAAGTGTGACAGGGAAGCAGCCCCAGCATTTT	CARSVTGKQPQHF
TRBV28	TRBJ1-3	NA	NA	TGTGCCAGCAGTAAAGCCCATTACGGTAACACCATATATTTT	CASSKAHYGNTIYF
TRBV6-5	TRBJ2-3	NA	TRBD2	TGTGCCAGCAGGGGGACTAGCGGGGGCCCGGATACGCAGTATTTT	CASRGTSGGPDTQYF
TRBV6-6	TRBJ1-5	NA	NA	TGTGCCAGCAGTTACGACGGGATGCGACAGCCCCAGCATTTT	CASSYDGMRQPQHF
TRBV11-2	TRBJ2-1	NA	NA	TGTGCCAGCAGCTTAGGATTGGCGACGGTAGACTTGAATGAGCAGTTCTTC	CASSLGLATVDLNEQFF
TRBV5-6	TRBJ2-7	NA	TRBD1	TGTGCCAGCAGCGCTGACGGGACAGGGTTTTACGAGCAGTACTTC	CASSADGTGFYEQYF
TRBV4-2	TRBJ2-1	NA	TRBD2	TGTGCCAGCAGCCTCCTGGTCCGGCGGGAGGGCCGAGACAATGAGCAGTTCTTC	CASSLLVRREGRDNEQFF
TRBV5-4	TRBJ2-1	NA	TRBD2	TGTGCCAGCAGCTTGGCCGGGGTTCTAACGGGAGGGCCTGATGAGCAGTTCTTC	CASSLAGVLTGGPDEQFF
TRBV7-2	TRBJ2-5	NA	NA	TGTGCCAGCAGCTCTTCCGGGACCCAGTACTTC	CASSSSGTQYF
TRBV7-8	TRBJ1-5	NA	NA	TGTGCCAGCAGCTTAGCTGGGGTAAATCAGCCCCAGCATTTT	CASSLAGVNQPQHF
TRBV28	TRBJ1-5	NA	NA	TGTGCCAGCAGTTCTAGACAGGAGGGGAGCAATCAGCCCCAGCATTTT	CASSSRQEGSNQPQHF
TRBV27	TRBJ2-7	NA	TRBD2	TGTGCCAGCAGTCAGACTAGCGGAACCTACGAGCAGTACTTC	CASSQTSGTYEQYF
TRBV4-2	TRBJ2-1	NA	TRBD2	TGTGCCAGCAGCCAAGATTTCGAGCGGGATCGGAATGAGCAGTTCTTC	CASSQDFERDRNEQFF
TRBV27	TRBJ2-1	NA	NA	TGTGCCAGCAGTTTGGACAGCTCCTACAATGAGCAGTTCTTC	CASSLDSSYNEQFF
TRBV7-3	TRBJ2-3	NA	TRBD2	TGTGCCAGCAGCCCGGGGACTAGCGGGTCGGATACGCAGTATTTT	CASSPGTSGSDTQYF
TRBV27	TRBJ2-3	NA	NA	TGTGCCAGCAGTCCCCGGACCCTTCCCGATACGCAGTATTTT	CASSPRTLPDTQYF
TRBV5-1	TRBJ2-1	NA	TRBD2	TGTGCCAGCAGCTTGGGGACTAGACAGTTCTTC	CASSLGTRQFF
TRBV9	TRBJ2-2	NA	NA	TGTGCCAGCAGCGCCGGACAAACCGGGGAGCTGTTTTTT	CASSAGQTGELFF
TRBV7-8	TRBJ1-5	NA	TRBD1	TGTGCCAGCAGACCCGGGACAGGGCCTTCGTGGAATCAGCCCCAGCATTTT	CASRPGTGPSWNQPQHF
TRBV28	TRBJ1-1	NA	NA	TGTGCTAGTAATCCTTCGGGGCCGCAGTCGACTGAAGCTTTCTTT	CASNPSGPQSTEAFF
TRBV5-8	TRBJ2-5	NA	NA	TGTGCCAGCAGCTTGGGGTCCCAAGAGACCCAGTACTTC	CASSLGSQETQYF
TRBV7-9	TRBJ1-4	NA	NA	TGTGCCAGCAGCTTTAAGGCTAATGAAAAACTGTTTTTT	CASSFKANEKLFF
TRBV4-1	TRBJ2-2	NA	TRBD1	TGCGCCAGCAGCCAAGATTCGGGCAGGGGGCCCGGGGAGCTGTTTTTT	CASSQDSGRGPGELFF
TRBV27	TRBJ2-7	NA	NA	TGTGCCAGCATTGACCGCGGGACCTACGAGCAGTACTTC	CASIDRGTYEQYF
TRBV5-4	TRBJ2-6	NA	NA	TGTGCCAGCAGCTTGTTACCCTCTGGGGCCAACGTCCTGACTTTC	CASSLLPSGANVLTF
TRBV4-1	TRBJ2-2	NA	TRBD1	TGCGCCAGCAGCCCAGGGACAGCCCAAGGGGAGCTGTTTTTT	CASSPGTAQGELFF